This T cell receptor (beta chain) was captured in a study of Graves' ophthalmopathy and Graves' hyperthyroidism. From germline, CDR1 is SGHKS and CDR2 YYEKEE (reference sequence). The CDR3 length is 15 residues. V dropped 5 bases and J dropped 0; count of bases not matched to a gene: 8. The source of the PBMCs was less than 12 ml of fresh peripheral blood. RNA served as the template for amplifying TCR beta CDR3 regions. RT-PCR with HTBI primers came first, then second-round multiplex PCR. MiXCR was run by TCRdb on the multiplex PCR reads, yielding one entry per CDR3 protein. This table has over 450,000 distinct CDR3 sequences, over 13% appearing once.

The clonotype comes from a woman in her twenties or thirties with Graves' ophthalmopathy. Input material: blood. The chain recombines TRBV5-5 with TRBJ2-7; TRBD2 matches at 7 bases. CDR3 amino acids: CASSLAGASSYEQYF. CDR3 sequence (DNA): TGTGCCAGCAGTTTAGCGGGCGCAAGCTCCTACGAGCAGTACTTC.